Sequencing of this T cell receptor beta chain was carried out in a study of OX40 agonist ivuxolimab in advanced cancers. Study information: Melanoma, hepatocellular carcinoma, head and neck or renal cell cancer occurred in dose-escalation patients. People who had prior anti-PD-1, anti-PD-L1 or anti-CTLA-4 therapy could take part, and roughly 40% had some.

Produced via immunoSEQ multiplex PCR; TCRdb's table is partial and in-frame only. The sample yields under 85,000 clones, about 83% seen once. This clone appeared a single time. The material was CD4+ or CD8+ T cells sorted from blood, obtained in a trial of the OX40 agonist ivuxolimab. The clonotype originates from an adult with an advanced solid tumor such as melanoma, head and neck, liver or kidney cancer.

CDR3 coding DNA: TGTGCCAGCAGCTTGGCGCTTGGACAGACCTACGAGCAGTACTTC. This encodes CASSLALGQTYEQYF. The chain is built from TRBV7-2 and TRBJ2-7, with D possibly being TRBD1 (6 bases). This CDR3 spans 15 amino acids. The ends were cut back, 3 bases at V and 2 bases at J, with 14 bases in the middle. CDR1 and CDR2 (germline): SGHTA, FQGNSA.